This T cell receptor beta chain was identified during a study of OX40 agonist ivuxolimab in advanced cancers. Study as a whole: Patients' therapy was ivuxolimab, an antibody that acts as an agonist of OX40 (CD134).

Some clones are missing from TCRdb's copy, which holds only in-frame ones; the method was immunoSEQ multiplex PCR. The profile shows tens of thousands of clones, just under 80% of them singletons. Germline-derived CDR1 and CDR2 are SGHRS and YFSETQ. Trimming removed 0 bases at V and 2 bases at J, with 11 bases between. This CDR3 contains 15 residues. The rearrangement joins TRBV5-1 to TRBJ1-2; D unresolved. The TCR originated in an adult with an advanced solid tumor such as melanoma, head and neck, liver or kidney cancer. The sequences come from CD4+ or CD8+ T cells sorted from blood, collected in a trial of the OX40 agonist ivuxolimab. The CDR3 bases are TGCGCCAGCAGCTTGGTGGCCGACACCAACTATGGCTACACCTTC. It is translated as CASSLVADTNYGYTF.